These 5 T cell receptor beta chains originate from one sample sequenced in a study of beta chain features in type 1 diabetes. Findings and caveats of the study: TCRB CDR3s from Type 1 diabetes patients were moderately but significantly shorter in all four CD4+ subsets.

Their antigen targets remain unknown. The study reverse transcribed the entire isolated RNA, so it sequenced expressed TCRB transcripts. Assay used: immunoSEQ multiplex PCR; TCRdb lists only in-frame clones, some missing. The repertoire holds around 280,000 clones, 15% seen once, with roughly 0.015% in the top ten. Material for sequencing was naive CD4+ T cells from blood. The receptor set was obtained from a man aged 18 to 29 with type 1 diabetes.

A few counts support this clone. V usage is TRBV7-2 and J usage is TRBJ2-3; 10 nucleotides match TRBD2. Trimming removed 1 base from V and 15 bases from J; junction bases left unmatched: 7. Germline V gives CDR1 SGHTA, CDR2 FQGNSA. The CDR3 length is 13 residues. CDR3 nucleotides: TGTGCCAGCAGCTTAGTGACTAGCGGGCGGGCATATTTT. It specifies CASSLVTSGRAYF.

This clone was counted only a few times. This chain connects TRBV19 to TRBJ2-1, with D perhaps matching TRBD1 (5 bases). CDR1 is LNHDA, CDR2 SQIVND, per germline (reference sequence). The CDR3 contains 16 residues. V lost 1 base to trimming and J lost 6 bases, with 16 bases between them. CDR3 coding DNA: TGTGCCAGTAGTATAGGTCGTCAGGGTCGTTTCAATGAGCAGTTCTTC. Translating gives CASSIGRQGRFNEQFF.

This clone occurred many times. The chain is built from TRBV2 and TRBJ2-1; 9 nucleotides line up with TRBD1. Germline CDR1 SNHLY, CDR2 FYNNEI. The CDR3 is made up of 12 amino acids. V dropped 6 bases and J dropped 7; count of bases not matched to a gene: 1. The CDR3 loop is CASRDRGNEQFF. CDR3 nucleotides: TGTGCCAGCAGGGACAGGGGAAATGAGCAGTTCTTC. The full variable domain, with the rest looked up from reference TRBV2 and TRBJ2-1, is EPEVTQTPSHQVTQMGQEVILRCVPISNHLYFYWYRQILGQKVEFLVSFYNNEISEKSEIFDDQFSVERPDGSNFTLKIRSTKLEDSAMYFCASRDRGNEQFFGPGTRLTVL.

Only a few counts were recorded for this clone. The chain links TRBV5-4 to TRBJ2-5; D not resolved. Germline loops: CDR1 SGHNT, CDR2 YYREEE (reference sequence). This CDR3 is 14 amino acids long. V dropped 2 bases and J dropped 2 bases, with 10 bases sitting between them. CDR3 protein: CASSFRAAQETQYF. The CDR3 nucleotides are TGTGCCAGCAGCTTTCGAGCCGCTCAAGAGACCCAGTACTTC.

The chain has TRBV19 and TRBJ1-5; TRBD1 might be the D (5 bases). CDR1 and CDR2 (germline): LNHDA, SQIVND (reference sequence). The ends were cut back, 3 bases at V and 5 bases at J, with 14 bases in the middle. The CDR3 has 15 amino acids. The CDR3 nucleotides read TGTGCCAGTAGTATGGACACCGTGACCGATCAGCCCCAGCATTTT. Translating gives CASSMDTVTDQPQHF.